This T cell receptor (beta chain) was sequenced in a study of blood T cells in healthy people across ages. The CDR3 totals 15 residues. V was cut by 4 bases and J by 6 bases, with 19 bases left in between. Per germline, CDR1 MNHEY and CDR2 SMNVEV (reference sequence). Primed by a sample-barcoded 5' primer and a J-beta primer mix, a second PCR proceeded for 7 to 11 cycles. In TCRdb, the 5' RACE reads were re-called with MiXCR into one record per CDR3 protein. The repertoire holds about 1.4 million distinct CDR3 sequences, with roughly 64% as singletons. Material: blood. The clonotype originates from a man between 18 and 35 years old in good health. V and J are TRBV27 and TRBJ2-7; D is ambiguous. This chain's CDR3 is CASSSFKEPLPEQYF. The CDR3 coding sequence is TGTGCCAGCAGTTCCTTTAAGGAGCCCTTACCCGAGCAGTACTTC.